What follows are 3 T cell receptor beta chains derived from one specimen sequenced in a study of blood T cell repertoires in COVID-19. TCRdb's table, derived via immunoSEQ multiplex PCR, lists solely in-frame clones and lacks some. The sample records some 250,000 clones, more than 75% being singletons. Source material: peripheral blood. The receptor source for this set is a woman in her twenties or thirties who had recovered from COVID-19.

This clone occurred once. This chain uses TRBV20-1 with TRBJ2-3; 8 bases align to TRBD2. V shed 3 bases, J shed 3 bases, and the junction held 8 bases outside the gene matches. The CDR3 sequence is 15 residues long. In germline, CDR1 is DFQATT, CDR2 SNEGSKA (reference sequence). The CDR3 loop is CSASFGGAGTDTQYF. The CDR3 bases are TGCAGTGCTAGTTTCGGGGGGGCCGGTACAGATACGCAGTATTTT.

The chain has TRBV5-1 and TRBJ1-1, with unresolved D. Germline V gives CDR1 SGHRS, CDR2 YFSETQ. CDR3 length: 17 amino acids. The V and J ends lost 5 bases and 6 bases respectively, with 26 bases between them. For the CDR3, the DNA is TGCGCCAGCAGACCGGGATTTGGTGGTGTGGTAGGTCCTGAAGCTTTCTTT. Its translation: CASRPGFGGVVGPEAFF.

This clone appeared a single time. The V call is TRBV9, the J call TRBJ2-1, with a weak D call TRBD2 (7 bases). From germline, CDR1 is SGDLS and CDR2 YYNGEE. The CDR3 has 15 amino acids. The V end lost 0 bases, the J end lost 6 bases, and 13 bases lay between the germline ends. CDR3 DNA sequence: TGTGCCAGCAGCGTAGGGGGGGGCCCCAGCAATGAGCAGTTCTTC. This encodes CASSVGGGPSNEQFF.